This T cell receptor (beta chain) derives from a study of PD-1 blockade in mismatch repair-deficient tumors. In the study overall: Patients had 12 to 13 mismatch repair-deficient cancer types and were previously treated and progressing.

Using immunoSEQ multiplex PCR, the repertoire was profiled, and TCRdb retains in-frame clones only, with some absent. The data hold under 40,000 clones, with over 80% observed a single time. Three pembrolizumab responders had their TCRs sequenced. The CDR3 covers 16 residues. Trimming shortened V by 0 bases and J by 0 bases, and 10 bases separated the two germline ends. Germline values: CDR1 SGDLS, CDR2 YYNGEE. General study findings and limits: Tumor-resident clones, often absent from pretreatment blood, expanded after pembrolizumab and then contracted.

This clone occurred a few times. Its antigen is still unknown. The sequence was collected from an adult with mismatch repair-deficient cancer. This rearrangement joins TRBV9 to TRBJ1-3, with no clear D. The sample was PBMCs, taken around 38 weeks after starting pembrolizumab. The CDR3: CASSVGEEYSGNTIYF. The CDR3 DNA reads TGTGCCAGCAGCGTAGGTGAGGAATACTCTGGAAACACCATATATTTT.